This TCR beta chain derives from a study of blood T cell repertoires in COVID-19. About the study: Sample material is recorded as cDNA or gDNA derived from T cells, B-cell-depleted T cells, or PBMCs.

Original processing notes: Scientists estimated how many nucleated cells there were by amplifying reference gene primers. The data were produced by immunoSEQ multiplex PCR, yet TCRdb's version contains in-frame clones alone and is incomplete. That table supplies the V and J calls and clone size; D and trimming were determined from the DNA. The sample yields approximately 27,000 clones, approximately 83% seen once. CDR3 length: 18 residues. V lost 3 bases, J lost 3 bases, and 21 bases lay in between. CDR1 and CDR2 (germline): MGHDK, SYGVNS. The chain recombines TRBV25-1 with TRBJ1-5; perhaps TRBD1 as D (5 bases). The sample taken for sequencing was peripheral blood. The TCR sequence derives from a man between 70 and 80 years old with acute or convalescent COVID-19. The CDR3 coding sequence is TGTGCCAGCAGTGAGGGTGGGGCGTTCGGCGGGGCCAATCAGCCCCAGCATTTT. Translated: CASSEGGAFGGANQPQHF.